The 5 T cell receptor beta chains in this list originate from one sample, sequenced in a study of blood T cell repertoires in COVID-19. Produced via immunoSEQ multiplex PCR; TCRdb's table is partial and in-frame only. Altogether 300,000 to 450,000 clones are present, approximately 87% being singletons, with the ten largest covering 1.5% to 2.5%. The sequenced sample was PBMCs or T cells enriched from blood (not recorded which). All receptors come from a man aged 35 to 55 in a cohort exposed to, infected with or recovered from COVID-19 (not recorded which).

The V gene is TRBV19, the J gene TRBJ2-1, with D possibly TRBD1 on 5 matching bases. Germline CDR1 is LNHDA and CDR2 is SQIVND (reference sequence). CDR3 size: 14 residues. Trimming removed 7 bases at V and 8 bases at J, with 18 bases between. DNA of the CDR3: TGTGCCAGTAAGTCAGGGCCTTTTTTGGATGAGCAGTTCTTC. Its translation: CASKSGPFLDEQFF.

This rearrangement joins TRBV4-2 to TRBJ1-1; TRBD1 is a possible D gene (5 bases). In germline, CDR1 is LGHNA, CDR2 YNFKEQ. This CDR3 is 14 amino acids long. V lost 3 bases to trimming and J lost 2 bases, with 10 bases between them. CDR3 sequence reads: CASSQAGLNTEAFF. CDR3 bases: TGTGCCAGCAGCCAGGCAGGGCTTAACACTGAAGCTTTCTTT.

This rearrangement joins TRBV20-1 to TRBJ2-1; TRBD1 matches at 7 bases. CDR1 is DFQATT and CDR2 is SNEGSKA in the germline V gene (reference sequence). This CDR3 spans 15 amino acids. J was trimmed by 5 bases and V by 3 bases; bases with no gene match: 10. In nucleotides, the CDR3 is TGCAGTGCTAGTACCGGGACAGCGATAAACAATGAGCAGTTCTTC. It codes for CSASTGTAINNEQFF.

This rearrangement joins TRBV30 to TRBJ2-1, with 13 bases identical to TRBD2. CDR1 is GTSNPN and CDR2 is SVGIG in the germline V gene (reference sequence). This CDR3 is 15 amino acids long. The V and J ends lost 2 bases and 8 bases, in that order; junction bases with no gene match: 6. Here the CDR3 reads CAWSHYTSGRDEQFF. Written as DNA, the CDR3 is TGTGCCTGGAGTCATTATACTAGCGGGAGGGATGAGCAGTTCTTC.

V is TRBV5-4 and J is TRBJ2-7; TRBD1 agrees at 7 bases. Germline V gives CDR1 SGHNT, CDR2 YYREEE (reference sequence). This CDR3 has 14 amino acids. V gave up 4 bases and J gave up 0 bases; unmatched junction bases: 4. DNA for the CDR3: TGTGCCAGCAGCAAAGACAGGGTCTCCTACGAGCAGTACTTC. Protein sequence: CASSKDRVSYEQYF.